This record covers a single TCR beta chain. The data stem from a study of blood T cell repertoires in COVID-19. Study-level background: The cDNA or gDNA used as material had been derived from T cells, B-cell-depleted T cells, or PBMCs.

Sequencing was performed with immunoSEQ multiplex PCR; in TCRdb, only in-frame clones are kept and a portion is missing. Of 430,000 or so clones listed, approximately 90% are singletons. Germline loops: CDR1 DFQATT, CDR2 SNEGSKA (reference sequence). V was clipped by 3 bases and J by 3 bases, with 8 bases between them. The CDR3 covers 12 residues. The sequence derives from a man younger than 35 with COVID-19, enrolled during active disease. The chain has TRBV20-1 and TRBJ2-5; D gene ambiguous. Sequenced input: peripheral blood. The CDR3 DNA reads TGCAGTGCTAGTCAGGCTAAAGAGACCCAGTACTTC. This encodes CSASQAKETQYF.